The 20 T cell receptor beta chains presented below share a single source sample, sequenced in a study of blood T cell repertoires in COVID-19. Sequencing was performed with immunoSEQ multiplex PCR; in TCRdb, only in-frame clones are kept and a portion is missing. The sample lists around 400,000 clones; roughly 80% were seen once. The sample consisted of PBMCs or T cells enriched from blood (not recorded which). Receptors originate from a woman between 45 and 65 years old who had recovered from COVID-19.

The chain is built from TRBV18 and TRBJ1-3; TRBD1 aligns across 8 bases. Germline V gene sequence: CDR1 KGHSH, CDR2 LQKENI. V trimming: 6 bases; J trimming: 0 bases; junction bases outside the gene matches: 7. The CDR3 loop spans 16 amino acids. Here the CDR3 DNA reads TGTGCCAGCTCCCGGGGACAGGAGTTCTCTGGAAACACCATATATTTT. It is translated as CASSRGQEFSGNTIYF.

This chain joins TRBV7-6 and TRBJ2-6; tentative D call: TRBD2 (7 bases). The CDR3 contains 16 residues. The V end was cut by 6 bases, the J end by 4 bases, with 16 bases between. Germline V gene lookup returns CDR1 SGHVS and CDR2 FNYEAQ. This chain's CDR3 is CASSQGRDGGANVLTF. The CDR3 nucleotides are TGTGCCAGCAGTCAGGGGAGGGATGGAGGGGCCAACGTCCTGACTTTC.

The chain combines TRBV6-5 with TRBJ2-7, with D perhaps matching TRBD2 (5 bases). V lost 1 base to trimming and J lost 6 bases, with 19 bases between them. CDR3 length: 16 residues. The germline V gene encodes CDR1 MNHEY and CDR2 SVGAGI. The CDR3 region is CASSYFGGQAISEQYF. The CDR3 bases are TGTGCCAGCAGTTACTTCGGCGGGCAGGCGATATCCGAGCAGTACTTC.

This clone was detected a few times. The genes are TRBV12-3 or TRBV12-4 and TRBJ1-2; 7 nucleotides agree with TRBD1. This CDR3 has 13 amino acids. The trim removed 5 bases at V and 3 bases at J, leaving 3 bases unmatched. The CDR3: CASSATGDYGYTF. In nucleotides, the CDR3 is TGTGCCAGCAGTGCAACAGGGGACTATGGCTACACCTTC.

This chain connects TRBV6-2 or TRBV6-3 to TRBJ1-2; D is possibly TRBD1 (6 bases). V lost 3 bases and J 4 bases, leaving 18 bases between the germline ends. This CDR3 region has 16 residues. Germline CDR1 is MNHEY and CDR2 is SVGEGT. The CDR3: CASSYGGPGSGYGYTF. The DNA for the CDR3 is TGTGCCAGCAGTTATGGGGGCCCTGGGTCGGGCTATGGCTACACCTTC.

The CDR3 nucleotides are TGCGCCAGCAGCCAAAGGGTAGGGGTTGAAAAACTGTTTTTT. This translates into CASSQRVGVEKLFF. V gene TRBV4-1 combines with J gene TRBJ1-4; a possible D gene is TRBD1 (5 bases). CDR1 and CDR2 (germline): MGHRA, YSYEKL. V was clipped by 2 bases and J by 7 bases, with 11 bases between them. The CDR3 loop spans 14 amino acids.

This clone occurred once. This rearrangement joins TRBV5-6 to TRBJ1-1, with D tentatively TRBD1 (5 bases). There are 14 residues in the CDR3. Germline V gene data show CDR1 as SGHDT and CDR2 as YYEEEE. V lost 1 base, J lost 0 bases, and 7 bases lay in between. DNA for the CDR3: TGTGCCAGCAGCTTGCAGGGAATGAACACTGAAGCTTTCTTT. Amino acid sequence: CASSLQGMNTEAFF.

This clone was counted once. The rearrangement joins TRBV3-1 (or the pseudogene TRBV3-2) to TRBJ1-1; 10 bases fit TRBD1. Germline V gene sequence: CDR1 LGHDT, CDR2 YNNKEL (reference sequence). The ends lost 7 bases at V and 9 bases at J; junction bases unmatched: 8. This CDR3 contains 13 residues. This CDR3 reads CASTPGQGEKAFF. The CDR3 DNA sequence: TGTGCCAGCACGCCCGGACAGGGGGAGAAAGCTTTCTTT.

The gene calls are TRBV20-1 and TRBJ2-1, with 7 nucleotides matching TRBD2. CDR1 and CDR2 (germline): DFQATT, SNEGSKA (reference sequence). The CDR3 consists of 11 residues. V was clipped by 7 bases and J by 9 bases; unmatched bases: 6. CDR3 residues: CSGGLGREQFF. In DNA form, the CDR3 reads TGCAGTGGCGGACTAGGTCGTGAGCAGTTCTTC.

The chain links TRBV4-3 to TRBJ1-2, with 11 bases fitting TRBD1. CDR3 length equals 17 residues. Germline-derived CDR1 and CDR2 are LGHNA and YSLEER. Trimming removed 0 bases from V and 5 bases from J; junction bases left unmatched: 8. CDR3 residues: CASSQDPRTGGKYGYTF. The CDR3 DNA sequence: TGCGCCAGCAGCCAAGATCCCAGGACAGGGGGCAAGTATGGCTACACCTTC.

The CDR3 region has the DNA TGTGCCAGCAGCTTAACCGGAGGGGACAATCAGCCCCAGCATTTT. Protein: CASSLTGGDNQPQHF. The V call is TRBV7-3, the J call TRBJ1-5, with D possibly TRBD1 on 5 matching bases. CDR1 and CDR2 from the germline V gene are SGHTA and FQGTGA. Trimming left V 0 bases short and J 3 bases short, with 9 bases between. This CDR3 region has 15 residues.

Remarks on this clone: The junction does not match germline at one end; this may be a read error. This rearrangement joins TRBV25-1 to TRBJ1-4; TRBD1 is a possible D gene (6 bases). Germline V gives CDR1 MGHDK, CDR2 SYGVNS. The CDR3 is made up of 13 amino acids. The CDR3 DNA reads as TGTGCCAGCAGTGAGAAGGAACAGGGCATCTGCATTTTT. Translation gives CASSEKEQGICIF.

This chain uses TRBV12-3 or TRBV12-4 with TRBJ1-1, with 7 bases aligning to TRBD1. Trimming at V came to 6 bases and at J to 9 bases, leaving 10 bases not matched to a gene. CDR3 length: 13 amino acids. CDR3 in DNA: TGTGCCAGCAGGGCCCGAGGGGGCACCCAAGCTTTCTTT. Its translation is CASRARGGTQAFF.

This chain joins TRBV7-9 and TRBJ1-1; tentatively, D is TRBD1 (6 bases). The CDR3 spans 14 residues. V gave up 3 bases and J gave up 4 bases, with 12 bases separating them. Germline values: CDR1 SEHNR, CDR2 FQNEAQ (reference sequence). The CDR3 region is CASSFSGDGTEAFF. The CDR3 DNA reads TGTGCCAGCAGCTTCTCAGGGGATGGCACTGAAGCTTTCTTT.

This chain uses TRBV4-2 with TRBJ1-1, with 9 positions matching TRBD1. The junction had 12 bases not matched to a gene; V was cut back by 1 base and J by 0 bases. CDR1 and CDR2 from the germline V gene are LGHNA and YNFKEQ. This CDR3 contains 19 residues. The CDR3 spells CASSQVGRTGDRMNTEAFF. CDR3 nucleotide sequence: TGTGCCAGCAGCCAAGTGGGCCGGACAGGGGACCGCATGAACACTGAAGCTTTCTTT.

The chain carries TRBV2 and TRBJ2-1, with 10 bases matching TRBD1. With V trimmed by 5 bases and J by 10 bases, 5 bases remained unmatched. This CDR3 contains 13 residues. The germline gives CDR1 SNHLY, CDR2 FYNNEI. CDR3 sequence reads: CASSLTGGVEQFF. The CDR3 DNA is TGTGCCAGCAGTTTGACAGGGGGCGTGGAGCAGTTCTTC.

The CDR3 is CASSQGDRNTEAFF. For the CDR3, the DNA is TGTGCCAGCAGCCAAGGAGACAGGAACACTGAAGCTTTCTTT. This rearrangement joins TRBV3-1 (or the pseudogene TRBV3-2) to TRBJ1-1; D may be TRBD1 (5 bases). Germline CDR1 is LGHDT and CDR2 is YNNKEL (reference sequence). Trimming took off 1 base at V and 1 base at J, with 7 bases between the two ends. The length of the CDR3 is 14 residues.

There are a few counts of this clone. The genes are TRBV5-8 and TRBJ1-2, with 8 bases that match TRBD1. The V segment lost 1 base and the J segment 7 bases; nucleotides outside the gene matches: 12. Germline values: CDR1 SGHTS, CDR2 YDEGEE. CDR3 length equals 16 residues. CDR3 bases: TGTGCCAGCAGCTTGACAGGGGGTTTGCCTTCGATTGGCTACACCTTC. Amino acids: CASSLTGGLPSIGYTF.

Written as DNA, the CDR3 is TGTGCCAGCAGCTTAGATCGGCAGGGAACAGATACGCAGTATTTT. Residues: CASSLDRQGTDTQYF. The chain couples TRBV7-2 to TRBJ2-3, with D perhaps TRBD1 (5 bases). V lost 1 base and J lost 3, with 11 bases in between. Germline V gene lookup returns CDR1 SGHTA and CDR2 FQGNSA. CDR3 length: 15 amino acids.

V is TRBV28 and J is TRBJ1-3; D is possibly TRBD1 (5 bases). Germline CDR1 reads MDHEN; CDR2 reads SYDVKM. The CDR3 runs 13 residues. Trimming shortened V by 5 bases and J by 6 bases, and 11 bases separated the two germline ends. This CDR3 reads CASSTPTANTIYF. CDR3 bases: TGTGCCAGCAGTACCCCGACAGCAAACACCATATATTTT. Together with reference TRBV28 and TRBJ1-3, the CDR3 gives the full variable domain: DVKVTQSSRYLVKRTGEKVFLECVQDMDHENMFWYRQDPGLGLRLIYFSYDVKMKEKGDIPEGYSVSREKKERFSLILESASTNQTSMYLCASSTPTANTIYFGEGSWLTVV.